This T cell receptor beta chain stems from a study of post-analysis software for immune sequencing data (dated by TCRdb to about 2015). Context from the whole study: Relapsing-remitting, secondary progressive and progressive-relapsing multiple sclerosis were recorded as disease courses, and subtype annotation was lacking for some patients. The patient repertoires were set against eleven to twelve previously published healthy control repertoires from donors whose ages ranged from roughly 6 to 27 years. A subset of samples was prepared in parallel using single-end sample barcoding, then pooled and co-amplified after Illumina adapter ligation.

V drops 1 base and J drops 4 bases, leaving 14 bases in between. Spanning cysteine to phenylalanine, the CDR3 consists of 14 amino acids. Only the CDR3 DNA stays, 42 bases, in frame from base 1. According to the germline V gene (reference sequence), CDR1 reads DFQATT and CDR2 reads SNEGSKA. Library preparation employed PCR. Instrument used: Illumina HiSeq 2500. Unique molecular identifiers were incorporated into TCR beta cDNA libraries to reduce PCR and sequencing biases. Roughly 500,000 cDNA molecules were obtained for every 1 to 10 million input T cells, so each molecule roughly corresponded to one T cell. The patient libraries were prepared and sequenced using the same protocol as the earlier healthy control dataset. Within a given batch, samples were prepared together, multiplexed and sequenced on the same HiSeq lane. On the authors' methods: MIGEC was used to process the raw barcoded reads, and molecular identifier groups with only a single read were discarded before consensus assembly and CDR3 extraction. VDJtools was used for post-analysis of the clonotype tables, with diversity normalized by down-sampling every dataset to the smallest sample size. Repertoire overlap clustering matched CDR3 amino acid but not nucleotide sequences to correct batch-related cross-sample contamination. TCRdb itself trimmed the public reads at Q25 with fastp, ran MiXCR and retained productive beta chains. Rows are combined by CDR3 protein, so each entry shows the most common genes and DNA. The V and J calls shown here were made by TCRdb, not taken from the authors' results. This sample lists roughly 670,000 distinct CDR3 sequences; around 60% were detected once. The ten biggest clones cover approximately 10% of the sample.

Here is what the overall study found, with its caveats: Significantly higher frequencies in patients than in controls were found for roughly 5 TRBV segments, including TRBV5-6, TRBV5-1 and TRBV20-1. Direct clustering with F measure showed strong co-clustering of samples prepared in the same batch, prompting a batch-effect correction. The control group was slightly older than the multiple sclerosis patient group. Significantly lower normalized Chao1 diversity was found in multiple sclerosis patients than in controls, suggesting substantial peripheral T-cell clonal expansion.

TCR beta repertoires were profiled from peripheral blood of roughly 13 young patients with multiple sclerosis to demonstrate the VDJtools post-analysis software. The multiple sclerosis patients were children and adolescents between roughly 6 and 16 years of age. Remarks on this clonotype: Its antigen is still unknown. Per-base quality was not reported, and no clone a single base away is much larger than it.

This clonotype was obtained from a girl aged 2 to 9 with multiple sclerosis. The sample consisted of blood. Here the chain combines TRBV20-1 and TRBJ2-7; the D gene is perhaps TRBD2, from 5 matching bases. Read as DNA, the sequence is TGCAGTGCTAGAGGGCAGACTAACCTTTACGAGCAGTACTTC. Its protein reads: CSARGQTNLYEQYF.